The rows below give T cell receptor beta chains drawn from one sample of a study of CD8+ T cells in alopecia areata. Sequenced by immunoSEQ multiplex PCR; TCRdb stores in-frame clones only, minus some. The sample has more than 100,000 clones; about 50% are singletons. Sequencing used CD4+ T cells sorted from blood, obtained at week 4, from a patient treated with tofacitinib. The receptors were gathered from a human donor with alopecia areata. CDR3s include the opening cysteine and the closing phenylalanine or tryptophan. Fields, in order: V gene, CDR3 protein.

TRBV6-1,CASSARDRPNEQYF
TRBV29-1,CSVLPLNTQYF
TRBV25-1,CASSEYSNEKLFF
TRBV7-2,CASSSYLDEQYF
TRBV7-2,CASSFGVQPKETQYF
TRBV9,CASSAGTLKETQYF
TRBV6-5,CASSYIGGYEQYF
TRBV29-1,CSGRDTSYNEQFF
TRBV4-1,CASSRTAGVADTQYF
TRBV30,CAWIALNQPQHF
TRBV14,CASSQDWHSPLHF
TRBV4-1,CASSQDFAGPNYGYTF
TRBV9,CASSVGPDNEQFF
TRBV5-6,CASNPGRSGRVYEQYF
TRBV4-1,CASSQVGTNYGYTF
TRBV4-1,CASSLLPGETQYF
TRBV7-9,CAGMGSFSGANVLTF
TRBV30,CAWSGGGSTDTQYF
TRBV30,CAWRGGSGAVEGEQFF
TRBV29-1,CSAGRDYGYTF
TRBV5-1,CASSALKGKAFF
TRBV30,CAWSLLPNAEAFF
TRBV5-1,CASSLAYTEAFF
TRBV9,CASSFHSGRVYNEQFF
TRBV19,CASSIVGYTEAFF
TRBV18,CASSPGNSGANVLTF
TRBV5-8,CASSLLTSGLYEQYF
TRBV30,CAWSRPIPYNEQFF
TRBV29-1,CSVVRQGDYEQYF
TRBV11-2,CASSTLDRNYGYTF
TRBV7-3,CASSLQGQNEQFF
TRBV9,CASSVLVSGANVLTF
TRBV29-1,CSVEGTPVAQYF
TRBV30,CAWSSWTGDTGELFF
TRBV2,CASRNTGSSTDTQYF
TRBV28,CASSGAGGTETQYF
TRBV10-3,CAISPQIANYGYTF
TRBV29-1,CSVGRGEGEKLFF
TRBV29-1,CSAIDWGTEAFF
TRBV2,CASRETGLNNQPQHF
TRBV29-1,CSARDTQAGEQYF
TRBV18,CASSPRGTVDLLKQYF
TRBV7-9,CASSSIIRGGYEQYF
TRBV5-1,CASSFDGYNEQFF
TRBV19,CASSIGTGHQPQHF
TRBV9,CASSVKGLAAEQYF
TRBV9,CASKGTSIQQFF
TRBV29-1,CSASDRGTYEQYF
TRBV25-1,CASRRGGSDYEQYF
TRBV5-6,CASSSRGRYEKLFF
TRBV5-1,CASSHTGAPNQPQHF
TRBV7-9,CASSGTGTAYEQYF
TRBV4-1,CASSQGPTGPPETQYF
TRBV11-2,CASSLFSGTDTQYF